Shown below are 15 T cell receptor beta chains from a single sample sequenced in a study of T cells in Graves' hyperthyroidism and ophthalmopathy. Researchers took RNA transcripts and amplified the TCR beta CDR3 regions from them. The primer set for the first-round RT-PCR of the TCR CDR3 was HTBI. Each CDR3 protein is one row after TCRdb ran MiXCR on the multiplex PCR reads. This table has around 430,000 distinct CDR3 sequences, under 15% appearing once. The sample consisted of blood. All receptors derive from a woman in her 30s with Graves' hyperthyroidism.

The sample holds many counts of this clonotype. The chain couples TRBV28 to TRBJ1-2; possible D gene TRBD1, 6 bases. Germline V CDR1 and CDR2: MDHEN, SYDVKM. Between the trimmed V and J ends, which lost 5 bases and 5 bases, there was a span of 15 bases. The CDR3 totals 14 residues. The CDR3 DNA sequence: TGTGCCAGCAGTCTTACCTCGGGGGCATATGGCTACACCTTC. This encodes CASSLTSGAYGYTF.

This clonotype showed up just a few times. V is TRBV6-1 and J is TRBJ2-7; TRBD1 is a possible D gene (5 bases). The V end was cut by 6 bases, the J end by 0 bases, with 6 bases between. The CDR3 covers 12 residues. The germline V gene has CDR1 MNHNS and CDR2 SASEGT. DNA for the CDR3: TGTGCCAGCAGACAGGCCTCCTACGAGCAGTACTTC. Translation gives CASRQASYEQYF.

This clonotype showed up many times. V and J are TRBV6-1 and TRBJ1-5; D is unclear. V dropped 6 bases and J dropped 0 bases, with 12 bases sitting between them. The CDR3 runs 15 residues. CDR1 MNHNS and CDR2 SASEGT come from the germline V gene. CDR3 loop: CASRMRQISNQPQHF. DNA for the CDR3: TGTGCCAGCAGGATGAGACAAATTAGCAATCAGCCCCAGCATTTT.

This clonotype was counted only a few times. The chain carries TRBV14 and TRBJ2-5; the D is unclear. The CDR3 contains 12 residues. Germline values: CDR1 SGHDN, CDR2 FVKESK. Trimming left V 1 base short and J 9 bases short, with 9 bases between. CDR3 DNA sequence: TGTGCCAGCAGCCAAGGAGTCGTCGCCCAGTACTTC. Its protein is CASSQGVVAQYF.

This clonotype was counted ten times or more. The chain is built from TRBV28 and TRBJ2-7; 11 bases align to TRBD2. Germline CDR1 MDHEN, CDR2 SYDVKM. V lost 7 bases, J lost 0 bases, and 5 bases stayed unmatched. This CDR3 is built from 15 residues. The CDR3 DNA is TGTGCCAGCACCAGGGGGACTAGCGGCTCCTACGAGCAGTACTTC. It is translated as CASTRGTSGSYEQYF.

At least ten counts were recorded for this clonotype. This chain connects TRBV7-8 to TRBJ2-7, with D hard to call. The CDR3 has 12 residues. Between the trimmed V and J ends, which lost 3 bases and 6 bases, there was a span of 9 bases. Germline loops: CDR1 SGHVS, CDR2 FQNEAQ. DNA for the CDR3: TGTGCCAGCAGCTTCACAGTCAGCGAGCAGTACTTC. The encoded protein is CASSFTVSEQYF.

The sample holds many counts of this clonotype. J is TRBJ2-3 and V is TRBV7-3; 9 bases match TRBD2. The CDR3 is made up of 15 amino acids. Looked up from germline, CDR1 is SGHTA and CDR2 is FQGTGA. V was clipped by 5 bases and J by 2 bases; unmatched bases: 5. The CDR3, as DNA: TGTGCCAGCAGCAGAGGGACTAGCACCACAGATACGCAGTATTTT. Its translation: CASSRGTSTTDTQYF.

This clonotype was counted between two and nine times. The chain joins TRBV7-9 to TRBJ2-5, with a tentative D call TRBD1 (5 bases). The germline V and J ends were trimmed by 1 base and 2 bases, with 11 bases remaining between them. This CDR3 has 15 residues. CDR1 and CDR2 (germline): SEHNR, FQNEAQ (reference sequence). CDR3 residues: CASSLDLGRQETQYF. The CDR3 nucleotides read TGTGCCAGCAGCTTAGACCTGGGGCGGCAAGAGACCCAGTACTTC.

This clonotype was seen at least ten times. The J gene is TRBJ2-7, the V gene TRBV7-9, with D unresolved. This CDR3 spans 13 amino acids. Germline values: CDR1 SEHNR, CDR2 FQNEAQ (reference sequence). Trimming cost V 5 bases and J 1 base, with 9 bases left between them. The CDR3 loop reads CASSTRLSYEQYF. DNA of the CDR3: TGTGCCAGCAGCACCAGACTGTCCTACGAGCAGTACTTC.

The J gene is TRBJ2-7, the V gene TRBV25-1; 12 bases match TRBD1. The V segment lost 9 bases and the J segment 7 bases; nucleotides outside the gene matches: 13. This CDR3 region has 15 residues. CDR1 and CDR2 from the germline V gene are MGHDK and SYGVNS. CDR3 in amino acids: CASKGAGQGAREQYF. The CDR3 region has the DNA TGTGCCAGTAAAGGAGCGGGACAGGGGGCGCGTGAGCAGTACTTC.

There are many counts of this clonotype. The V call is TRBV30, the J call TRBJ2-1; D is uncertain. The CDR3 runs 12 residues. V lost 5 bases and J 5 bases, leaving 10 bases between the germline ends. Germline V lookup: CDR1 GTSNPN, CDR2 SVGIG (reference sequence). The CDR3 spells CAWGVVHNEQFF. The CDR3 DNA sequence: TGTGCCTGGGGCGTAGTGCACAATGAGCAGTTCTTC. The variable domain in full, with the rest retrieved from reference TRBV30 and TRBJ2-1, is SQTIHQWPATLVQPVGSPLSLECTVEGTSNPNLYWYRQAAGRGLQLLFYSVGIGQISSEVPQNLSASRPQDRQFILSSKKLLLSDSGFYLCAWGVVHNEQFFGPGTRLTVL.

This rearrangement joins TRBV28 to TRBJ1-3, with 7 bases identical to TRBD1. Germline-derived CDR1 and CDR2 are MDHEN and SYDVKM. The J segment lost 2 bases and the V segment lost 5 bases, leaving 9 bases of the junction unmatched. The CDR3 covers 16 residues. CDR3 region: CASSPGTEKTGNTIYF. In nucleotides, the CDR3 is TGTGCCAGCAGTCCGGGGACAGAGAAAACTGGAAACACCATATATTTT.

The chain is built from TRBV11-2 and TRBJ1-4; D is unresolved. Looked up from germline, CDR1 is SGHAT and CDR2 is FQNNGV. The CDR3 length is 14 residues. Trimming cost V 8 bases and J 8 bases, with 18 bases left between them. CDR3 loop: CASHSSGLGEKLFF. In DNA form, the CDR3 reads TGTGCCAGCCATAGTTCGGGGTTAGGGGAAAAACTGTTTTTT.

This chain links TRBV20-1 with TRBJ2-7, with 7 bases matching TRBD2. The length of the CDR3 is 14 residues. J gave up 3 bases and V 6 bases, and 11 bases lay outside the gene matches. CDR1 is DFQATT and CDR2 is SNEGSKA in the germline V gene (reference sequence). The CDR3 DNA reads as TGCAGTGCGCCGACTTTGGCGGGGGACTACGAGCAGTACTTC. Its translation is CSAPTLAGDYEQYF.

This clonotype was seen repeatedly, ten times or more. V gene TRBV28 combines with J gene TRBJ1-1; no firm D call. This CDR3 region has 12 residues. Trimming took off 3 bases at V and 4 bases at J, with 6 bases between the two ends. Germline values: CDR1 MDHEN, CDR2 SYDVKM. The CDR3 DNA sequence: TGTGCCAGCAGTTTGGTCCCCACTGAAGCTTTCTTT. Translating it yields CASSLVPTEAFF. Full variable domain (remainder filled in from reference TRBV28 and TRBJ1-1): DVKVTQSSRYLVKRTGEKVFLECVQDMDHENMFWYRQDPGLGLRLIYFSYDVKMKEKGDIPEGYSVSREKKERFSLILESASTNQTSMYLCASSLVPTEAFFGQGTRLTVV.